A single sample is the source of the 6 T cell receptor beta chains below, sequenced in a study of T cells in pancreatic ductal adenocarcinoma. The selected patients with pancreatic ductal adenocarcinoma had surgery but no neoadjuvant therapy. The repertoire was sequenced with immunoSEQ multiplex PCR; TCRdb's copy has only in-frame clones and lacks some. The sample holds roughly 31,000 clones, roughly 92% seen once. The specimen was PBMCs. All receptors come from a human donor with pancreatic ductal adenocarcinoma.

The chain combines TRBV5-4 with TRBJ2-7; TRBD2 is a possible D gene (6 bases). Trimming pared 4 bases from V and 3 bases from J, leaving 17 bases between. CDR3 length: 15 amino acids. The V gene's germline CDR1 is SGHNT and CDR2 YYREEE (reference sequence). CDR3 sequence: CASSPGSGRGYEQYF. CDR3 bases: TGTGCCAGCAGCCCCGGGAGTGGCAGAGGCTACGAGCAGTACTTC.

V usage is TRBV18 and J usage is TRBJ1-4, with a possible D match to TRBD1 (6 bases). Germline CDR1 KGHSH, CDR2 LQKENI. The CDR3 contains 16 residues. The V end was cut by 3 bases, the J end by 3 bases, with 14 bases between. Here the CDR3 DNA reads TGTGCCAGCTCACCGCGACAGGCTGGGGCTAATGAAAAACTGTTTTTT. Translating it yields CASSPRQAGANEKLFF.

Concerning this clone itself: An end of the junction does not agree with germline; a read error may underlie this. V usage is TRBV7-2 and J usage is TRBJ1-1, with D maybe TRBD1 (5 bases). This CDR3 comprises 13 residues. The germline V gene has CDR1 SGHTA and CDR2 FQGNSA. The CDR3 loop is CASSTQVNTEAFF. CDR3 DNA sequence: TGTGCCAGCAGCACACAGGTGAATACTGAAGCTTTCTTT.

The gene calls are TRBV5-4 and TRBJ1-4; the D gene is possibly TRBD1 (5 bases). Between the trimmed V and J ends, which lost 5 bases and 7 bases, there was a span of 18 bases. This CDR3 region has 15 residues. The germline V gene encodes CDR1 SGHNT and CDR2 YYREEE (reference sequence). CDR3 DNA: TGTGCCAGCAGTTACGGGGGGGTTGAGAGTGAAAAACTGTTTTTT. Translating gives CASSYGGVESEKLFF.

V is TRBV7-9 and J is TRBJ2-5; 10 nucleotides line up with TRBD1. CDR1 is SEHNR, CDR2 FQNEAQ, per germline (reference sequence). The CDR3 has 15 residues. With V trimmed by 6 bases and J by 7 bases, 11 bases remained unmatched. CDR3: CASSKTGTGVGTQYF. The CDR3 bases are TGTGCCAGCAGTAAAACCGGGACAGGGGTCGGGACCCAGTACTTC. The variable domain in full, completed from reference TRBV7-9 and TRBJ2-5, reads DTGVSQNPRHKITKRGQNVTFRCDPISEHNRLYWYRQTLGQGPEFLTYFQNEAQLEKSRLLSDRFSAERPKGSFSTLEIQRTEQGDSAMYLCASSKTGTGVGTQYFGPGTRLLVL.

The rearrangement uses TRBV21-1 and TRBJ1-1; the table assigns TRBD1, which was not confirmed against the DNA. TRBV21-1 counts as a pseudogene. The CDR3 has 14 residues. For the CDR3, the DNA is TGTGCCAGCACCGGACAGTTTCAGAACACTGAAGCTTTCTTT. Its translation is CASTGQFQNTEAFF.